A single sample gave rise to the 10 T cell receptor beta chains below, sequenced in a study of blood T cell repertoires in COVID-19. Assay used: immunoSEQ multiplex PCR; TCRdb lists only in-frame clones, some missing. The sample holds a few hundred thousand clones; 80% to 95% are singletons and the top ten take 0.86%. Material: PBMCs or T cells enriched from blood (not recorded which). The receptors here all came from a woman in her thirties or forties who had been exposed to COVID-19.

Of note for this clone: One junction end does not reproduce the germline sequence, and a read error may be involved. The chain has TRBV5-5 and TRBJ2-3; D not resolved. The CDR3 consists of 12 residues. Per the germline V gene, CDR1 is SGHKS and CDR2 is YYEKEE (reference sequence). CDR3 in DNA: TGTGCCAGCAGATTGGTGGCTGGTACGCAGTATTTT. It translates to CASRLVAGTQYF.

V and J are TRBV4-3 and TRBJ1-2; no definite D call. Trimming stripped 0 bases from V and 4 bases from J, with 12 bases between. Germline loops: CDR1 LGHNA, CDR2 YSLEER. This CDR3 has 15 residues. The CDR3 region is CASSQDLLGGYGYTF. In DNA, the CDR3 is TGCGCCAGCAGCCAAGATCTACTGGGAGGCTATGGCTACACCTTC.

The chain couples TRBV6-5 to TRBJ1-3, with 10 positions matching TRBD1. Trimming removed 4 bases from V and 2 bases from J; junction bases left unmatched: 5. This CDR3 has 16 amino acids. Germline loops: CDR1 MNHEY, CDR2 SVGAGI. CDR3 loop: CASSFSGTGAGNTIYF. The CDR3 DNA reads TGTGCCAGCAGTTTCTCCGGGACAGGGGCTGGAAACACCATATATTTT.

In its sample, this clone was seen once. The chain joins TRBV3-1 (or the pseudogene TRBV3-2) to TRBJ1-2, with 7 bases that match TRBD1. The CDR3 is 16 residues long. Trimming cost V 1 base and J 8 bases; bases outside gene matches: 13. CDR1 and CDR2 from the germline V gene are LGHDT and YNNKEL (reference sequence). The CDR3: CASSQVGDSVVLGYTF. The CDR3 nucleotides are TGTGCCAGCAGCCAAGTTGGGGACAGCGTCGTGCTCGGCTACACCTTC.

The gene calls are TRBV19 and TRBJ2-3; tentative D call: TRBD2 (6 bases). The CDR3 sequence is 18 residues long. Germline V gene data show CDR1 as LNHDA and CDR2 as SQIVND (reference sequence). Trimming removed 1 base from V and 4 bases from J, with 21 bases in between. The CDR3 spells CASSIVPTGPGGADTQYF. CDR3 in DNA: TGTGCCAGTAGTATAGTTCCTACCGGGCCCGGAGGGGCAGATACGCAGTATTTT.

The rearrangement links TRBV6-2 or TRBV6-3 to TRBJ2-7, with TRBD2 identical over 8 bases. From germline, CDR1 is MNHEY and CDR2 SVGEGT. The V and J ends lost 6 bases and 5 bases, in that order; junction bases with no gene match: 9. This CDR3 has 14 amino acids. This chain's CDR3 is CASSRGGSAHEQYF. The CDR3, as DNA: TGTGCCAGCAGCCGCGGGGGGTCCGCCCACGAGCAGTACTTC.

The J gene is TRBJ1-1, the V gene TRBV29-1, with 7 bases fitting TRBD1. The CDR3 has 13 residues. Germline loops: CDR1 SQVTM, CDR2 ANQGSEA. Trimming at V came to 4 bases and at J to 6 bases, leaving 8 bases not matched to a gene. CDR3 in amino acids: CSVAGMTGPEAFF. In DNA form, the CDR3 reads TGCAGCGTTGCGGGAATGACAGGGCCTGAAGCTTTCTTT. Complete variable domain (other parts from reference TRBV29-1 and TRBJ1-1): SAVISQKPSRDICQRGTSLTIQCQVDSQVTMMFWYRQQPGQSLTLIATANQGSEATYESGFVIDKFPISRPNLTFSTLTVSNMSPEDSSIYLCSVAGMTGPEAFFGQGTRLTVV.

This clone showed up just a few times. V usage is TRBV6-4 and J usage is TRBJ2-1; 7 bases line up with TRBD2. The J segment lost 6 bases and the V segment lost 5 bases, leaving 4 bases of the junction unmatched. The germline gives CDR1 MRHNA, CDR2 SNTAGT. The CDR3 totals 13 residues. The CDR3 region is CASSSGDGNEQFF. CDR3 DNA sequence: TGTGCCAGCAGTAGCGGGGACGGCAATGAGCAGTTCTTC.

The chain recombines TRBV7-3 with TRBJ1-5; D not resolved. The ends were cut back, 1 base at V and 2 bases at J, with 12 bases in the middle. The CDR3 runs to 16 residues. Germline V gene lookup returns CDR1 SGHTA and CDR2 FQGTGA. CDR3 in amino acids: CASSLKGSGGNQPQHF. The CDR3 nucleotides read TGTGCCAGCAGCTTAAAGGGCTCCGGGGGCAATCAGCCCCAGCATTTT.

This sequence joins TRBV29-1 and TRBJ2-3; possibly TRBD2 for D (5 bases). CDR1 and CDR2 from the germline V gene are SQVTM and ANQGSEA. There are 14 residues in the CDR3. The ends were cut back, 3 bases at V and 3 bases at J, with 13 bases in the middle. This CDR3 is CSVDGKPVTDTQYF. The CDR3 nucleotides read TGCAGCGTTGACGGGAAGCCCGTAACAGATACGCAGTATTTT.